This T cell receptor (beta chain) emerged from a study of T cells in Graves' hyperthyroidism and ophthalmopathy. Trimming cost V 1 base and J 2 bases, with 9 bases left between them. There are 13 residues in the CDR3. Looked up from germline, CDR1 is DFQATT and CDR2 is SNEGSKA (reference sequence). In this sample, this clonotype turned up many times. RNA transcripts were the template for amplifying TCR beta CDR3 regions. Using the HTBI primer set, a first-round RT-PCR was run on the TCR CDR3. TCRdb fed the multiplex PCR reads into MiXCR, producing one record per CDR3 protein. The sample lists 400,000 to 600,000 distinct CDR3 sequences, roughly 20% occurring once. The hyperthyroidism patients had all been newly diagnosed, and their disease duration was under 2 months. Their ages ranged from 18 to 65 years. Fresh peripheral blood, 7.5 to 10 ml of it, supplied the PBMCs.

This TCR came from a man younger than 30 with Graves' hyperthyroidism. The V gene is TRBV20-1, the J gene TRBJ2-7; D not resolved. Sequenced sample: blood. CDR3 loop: CSARGQVAYEQYF. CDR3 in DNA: TGCAGTGCTAGAGGGCAGGTGGCCTACGAGCAGTACTTC.